This T cell receptor (beta chain) was sequenced in a study of blood T cell repertoires in COVID-19. Study-wide background: The United States, Italy and Spain were the sources of the acute and convalescent COVID-19 samples.

The germline V and J ends were trimmed by 5 bases and 0 bases, with 14 bases remaining between them. The CDR3 loop spans 16 amino acids. Germline V gene lookup returns CDR1 LNHDA and CDR2 SQIVND (reference sequence). Assay used: immunoSEQ multiplex PCR; TCRdb lists only in-frame clones, some missing. Here the sample spans roughly 29,000 clones, roughly 80% being singletons. The source material was peripheral blood. The receptor was isolated from a man at least 80 years old with active COVID-19. The chain is built from TRBV19 and TRBJ1-3, with a possible D match to TRBD1 (6 bases). The CDR3 nucleotides are TGTGCCAGTAGTCTGGTCCGGGACACCTCTGGAAACACCATATATTTT. This gives the protein CASSLVRDTSGNTIYF.